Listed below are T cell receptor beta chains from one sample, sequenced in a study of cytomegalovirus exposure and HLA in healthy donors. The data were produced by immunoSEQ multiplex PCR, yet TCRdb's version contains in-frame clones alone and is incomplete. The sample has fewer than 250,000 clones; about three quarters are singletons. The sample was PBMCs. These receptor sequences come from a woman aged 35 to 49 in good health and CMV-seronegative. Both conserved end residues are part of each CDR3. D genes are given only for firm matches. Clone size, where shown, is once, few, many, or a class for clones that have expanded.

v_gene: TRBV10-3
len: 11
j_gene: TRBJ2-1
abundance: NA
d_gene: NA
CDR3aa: CALGAGAEQFF
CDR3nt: TGTGCCTTAGGAGCTGGGGCCGAGCAGTTCTTC

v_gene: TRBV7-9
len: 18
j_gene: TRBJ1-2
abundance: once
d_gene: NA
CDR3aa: CASSLARGSHSLNYGYTF
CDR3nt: TGTGCCAGCAGCTTAGCCCGGGGATCCCATTCCCTTAACTATGGCTACACCTTC

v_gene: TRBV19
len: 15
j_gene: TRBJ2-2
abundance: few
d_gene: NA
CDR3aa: CASSIDPTGSGELFF
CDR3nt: TGTGCCAGTAGTATAGATCCAACGGGGTCCGGGGAGCTGTTTTTT

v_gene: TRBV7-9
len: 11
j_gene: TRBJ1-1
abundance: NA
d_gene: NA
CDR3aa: CSSSFATEAFF
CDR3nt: TGTTCCAGCAGCTTCGCGACTGAAGCTTTCTTT

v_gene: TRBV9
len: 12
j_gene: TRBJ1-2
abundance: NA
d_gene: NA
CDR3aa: CASSVESDGYTF
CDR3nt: TGTGCCAGCAGCGTAGAGTCAGATGGCTACACCTTC

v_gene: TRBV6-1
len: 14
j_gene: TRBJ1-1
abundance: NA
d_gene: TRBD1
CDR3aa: CASSRQGSSVEAFF
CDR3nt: TGTGCCAGCAGTCGACAGGGGAGTTCTGTAGAGGCTTTCTTT

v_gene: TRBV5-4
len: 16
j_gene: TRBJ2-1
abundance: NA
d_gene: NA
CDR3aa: CASSLGRDRVSDEQFF
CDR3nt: TGTGCCAGCAGCTTGGGGCGGGATCGGGTGTCTGATGAGCAGTTCTTC

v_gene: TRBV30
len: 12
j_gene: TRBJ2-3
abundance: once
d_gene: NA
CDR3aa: CAWGTSTDTQYF
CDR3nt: TGTGCCTGGGGGACTAGCACAGATACGCAGTATTTT

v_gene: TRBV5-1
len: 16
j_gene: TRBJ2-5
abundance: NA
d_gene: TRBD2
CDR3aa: CASSTKAGGPSETQYF
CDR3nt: TGCGCCAGCAGCACCAAGGCGGGAGGGCCAAGTGAGACCCAGTACTTC

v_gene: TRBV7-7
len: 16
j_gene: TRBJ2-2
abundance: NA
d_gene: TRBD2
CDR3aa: CASSSTSGANTGELFF
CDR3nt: TGTGCTAGCAGCTCGACTAGCGGGGCGAACACCGGGGAGCTGTTTTTT

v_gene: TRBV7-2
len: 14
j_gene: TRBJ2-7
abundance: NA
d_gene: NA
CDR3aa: CASSLSYQGYEQYF
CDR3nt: TGTGCCAGCAGCTTATCCTACCAGGGCTACGAGCAGTACTTC

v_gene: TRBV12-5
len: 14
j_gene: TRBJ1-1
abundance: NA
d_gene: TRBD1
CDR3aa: CASGLQGANTEAFF
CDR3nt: TGTGCTAGTGGTCTACAGGGGGCAAACACTGAAGCTTTCTTT

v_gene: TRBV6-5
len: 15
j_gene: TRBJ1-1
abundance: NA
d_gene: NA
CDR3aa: CASSYSRLGNTEAFF
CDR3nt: TGTGCCAGCAGTTACTCGAGACTGGGGAACACTGAAGCTTTCTTT

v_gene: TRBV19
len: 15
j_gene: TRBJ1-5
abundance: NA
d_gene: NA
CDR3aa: CASSIDPRGNQPQHF
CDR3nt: TGTGCCAGTAGTATAGATCCGAGAGGAAATCAGCCCCAGCATTTT

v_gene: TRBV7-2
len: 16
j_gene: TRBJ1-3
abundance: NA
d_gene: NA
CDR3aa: CASSLDLDRSGNTIYF
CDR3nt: TGTGCCAGCAGCTTAGACCTTGACAGGTCTGGAAACACCATATATTTT

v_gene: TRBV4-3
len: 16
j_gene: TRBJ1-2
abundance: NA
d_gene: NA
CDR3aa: CASSQDTRVIAYGYTF
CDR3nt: TGCGCCAGCAGCCAAGATACCAGGGTAATTGCCTATGGCTACACCTTC

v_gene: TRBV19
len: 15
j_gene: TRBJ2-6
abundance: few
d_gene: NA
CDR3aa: CASTAGGFGANVLTF
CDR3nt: TGTGCCAGTACCGCCGGGGGTTTCGGGGCCAACGTCCTGACTTTC

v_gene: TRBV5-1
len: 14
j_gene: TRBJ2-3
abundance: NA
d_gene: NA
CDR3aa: CASSFEGGKDTQYF
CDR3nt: TGCGCCAGCAGCTTTGAGGGAGGTAAAGATACGCAGTATTTT

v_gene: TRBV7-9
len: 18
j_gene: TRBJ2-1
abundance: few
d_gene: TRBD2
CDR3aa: CASSPRLAGLISYNEQFF
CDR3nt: TGTGCCAGCAGCCCTAGACTAGCGGGACTGATATCCTACAATGAGCAGTTCTTC

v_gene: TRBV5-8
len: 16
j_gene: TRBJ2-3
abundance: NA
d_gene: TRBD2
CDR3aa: CASSLIAGSSTDTQYF
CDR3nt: TGTGCCAGCAGCTTGATAGCGGGATCTAGCACAGATACGCAGTATTTT

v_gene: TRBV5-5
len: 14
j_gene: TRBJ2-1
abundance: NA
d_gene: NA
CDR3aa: CASSLPQNYNEQFF
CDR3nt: TGTGCCAGCAGCTTGCCCCAGAACTACAATGAGCAGTTCTTC

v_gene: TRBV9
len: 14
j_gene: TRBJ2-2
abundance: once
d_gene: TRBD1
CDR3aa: CASSAGTATGELFF
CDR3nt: TGTGCCAGCAGCGCGGGGACAGCCACCGGGGAGCTGTTTTTT

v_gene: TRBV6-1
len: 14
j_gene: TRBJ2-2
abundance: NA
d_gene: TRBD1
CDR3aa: CASRSTGDTGELFF
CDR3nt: TGTGCCAGCAGGTCTACAGGGGACACCGGGGAGCTGTTTTTT

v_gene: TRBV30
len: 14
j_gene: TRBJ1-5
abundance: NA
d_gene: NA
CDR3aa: CAWSVSLGDQPQHF
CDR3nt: TGTGCCTGGAGTGTATCGCTGGGAGATCAGCCCCAGCATTTT

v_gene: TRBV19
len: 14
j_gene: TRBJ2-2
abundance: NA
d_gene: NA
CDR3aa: CASSVGTNTGELFF
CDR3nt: TGTGCCAGTAGTGTGGGGACTAACACCGGGGAGCTGTTTTTT

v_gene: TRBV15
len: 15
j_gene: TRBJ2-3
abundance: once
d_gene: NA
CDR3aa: CATSSRAPGDWTQYF
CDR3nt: TGTGCCACCAGCTCCCGGGCCCCCGGGGATTGGACGCAGTATTTT

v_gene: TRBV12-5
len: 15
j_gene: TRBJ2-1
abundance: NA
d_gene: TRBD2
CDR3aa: CASGLGLAEINEQFF
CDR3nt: TGTGCTAGTGGTCTGGGACTAGCGGAGATCAATGAGCAGTTCTTC

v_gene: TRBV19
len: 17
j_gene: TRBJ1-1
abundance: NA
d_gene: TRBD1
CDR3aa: CASNRDRALRPNTEAFF
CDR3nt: TGTGCCAGTAACCGGGACAGGGCCCTACGACCGAACACTGAAGCTTTCTTT

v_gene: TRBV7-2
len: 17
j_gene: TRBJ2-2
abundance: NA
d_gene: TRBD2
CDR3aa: CASSLRLAGGVTGELFF
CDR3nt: TGTGCCAGCAGCTTAAGACTAGCGGGAGGTGTCACCGGGGAGCTGTTTTTT

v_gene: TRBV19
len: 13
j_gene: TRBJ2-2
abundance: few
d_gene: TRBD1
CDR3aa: CASSTTGGGELFF
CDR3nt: TGTGCCAGTAGTACAACAGGGGGCGGGGAGCTGTTTTTT

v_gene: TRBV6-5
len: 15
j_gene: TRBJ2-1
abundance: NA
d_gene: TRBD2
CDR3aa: CASSSPGGSYNEQFF
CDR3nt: TGTGCCAGCAGTTCTCCGGGGGGGTCCTACAATGAGCAGTTCTTC

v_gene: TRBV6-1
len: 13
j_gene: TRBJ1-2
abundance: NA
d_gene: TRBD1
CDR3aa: CASSVDRPRGYTF
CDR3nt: TGTGCCAGCAGTGTGGACAGGCCCCGTGGCTACACCTTC

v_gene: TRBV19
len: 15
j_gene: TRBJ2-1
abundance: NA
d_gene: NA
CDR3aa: CASSIGDSSYNEQFF
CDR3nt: TGTGCCAGTAGTATTGGAGACAGCTCCTACAATGAGCAGTTCTTC

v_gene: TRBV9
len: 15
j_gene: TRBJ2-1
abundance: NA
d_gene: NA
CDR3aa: CASSPWQGIYNEQFF
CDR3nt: TGTGCCAGCAGCCCCTGGCAGGGGATTTACAATGAGCAGTTCTTC

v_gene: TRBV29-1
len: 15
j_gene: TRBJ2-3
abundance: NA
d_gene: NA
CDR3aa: CSVELAEGFTDTQYF
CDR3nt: TGCAGCGTTGAGTTGGCGGAGGGATTCACAGATACGCAGTATTTT

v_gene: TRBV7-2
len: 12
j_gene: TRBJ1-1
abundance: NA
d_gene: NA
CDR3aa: CASSLTDTEAFF
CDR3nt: TGTGCCAGCAGCTTAACTGACACTGAAGCTTTCTTT

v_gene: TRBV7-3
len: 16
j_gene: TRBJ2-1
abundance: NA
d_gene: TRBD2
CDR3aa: CASSLNPSGSSGEQFF
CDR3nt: TGTGCCAGCAGCTTAAATCCTAGCGGGAGCTCTGGTGAGCAGTTCTTC

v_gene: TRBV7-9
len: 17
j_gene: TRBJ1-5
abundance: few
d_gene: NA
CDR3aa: CASSYGTLFDSNQPQHF
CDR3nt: TGTGCCAGCAGCTACGGGACATTATTTGATAGCAATCAGCCCCAGCATTTT

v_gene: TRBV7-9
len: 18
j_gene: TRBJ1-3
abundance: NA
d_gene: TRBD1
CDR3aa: CASSFGTGFYTSGNTIYF
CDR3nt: TGTGCCAGCAGCTTCGGGACAGGCTTTTATACCTCTGGAAACACCATATATTTT

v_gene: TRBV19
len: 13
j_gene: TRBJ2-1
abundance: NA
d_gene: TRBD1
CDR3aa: CASLGTGTNEQFF
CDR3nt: TGTGCCAGTTTAGGGACAGGGACCAATGAGCAGTTCTTC

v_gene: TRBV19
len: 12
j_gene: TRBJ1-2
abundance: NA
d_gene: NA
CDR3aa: CASSNHHYGYTF
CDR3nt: TGTGCCAGTAGCAATCATCATTATGGCTACACCTTC